Below, 3 T cell receptor beta chains from the same sample are listed, as sequenced in a study of blood T cell repertoires in COVID-19. The protocol was immunoSEQ multiplex PCR, while the TCRdb copy is restricted to in-frame clones and leaves out a portion. The repertoire holds roughly 200,000 clones, with more than 75% as singletons. Sequencing was performed on PBMCs or T cells enriched from blood (not recorded which). These receptors were collected from a man aged 25 to 45 in a cohort exposed to, infected with or recovered from COVID-19 (not recorded which).

This rearrangement joins TRBV12-3 or TRBV12-4 to TRBJ2-7; D is perhaps TRBD2 (6 bases). This CDR3 comprises 11 residues. V was pared by 6 bases and J by 7 bases, with 10 bases between. The CDR3 coding sequence is TGTGCCAGCAGCCCCGGGGGAGAGCAGTACTTC. This codes for CASSPGGEQYF.

The chain carries TRBV6-2 or TRBV6-3 and TRBJ2-7; 7 positions match TRBD1. The CDR3 is made up of 14 amino acids. Trimming took 3 bases from V and 4 from J; bases not matched to a gene: 6. The V gene's germline CDR1 is MNHEY and CDR2 SVGEGT. CDR3 DNA: TGTGCCAGCAGTTATCGGACAGGAACTTACGAGCAGTACTTC. As protein: CASSYRTGTYEQYF.

This clone was picked up many times. The same CDR3 also results from other DNA sequences found in this sample. The chain joins TRBV28 to TRBJ1-1; a possible D gene is TRBD1 (5 bases). The CDR3 consists of 12 residues. From germline, CDR1 is MDHEN and CDR2 SYDVKM. V was shortened by 6 bases and J by 2 bases, with 7 bases between the two germline ends. The chain's CDR3 is CASRDSNTEAFF. The CDR3 DNA is TGTGCCAGCAGAGACAGCAACACTGAAGCTTTCTTT.